The 10 T cell receptor beta chains listed next were all sequenced from one sample in a study of T cells after yellow fever vaccination. Via MiXCR, TCRdb re-called the 5' RACE reads, giving one row per CDR3 protein. The sample includes some 68,000 distinct CDR3 sequences, under 8% of them seen just once. This sample comprised CD8+ T cells sorted from PBMCs, obtained about 41 days after the first yellow fever vaccination. These receptors came from a man between 18 and 29 years old who received the YFV17D yellow fever vaccine.

This clonotype was recorded a few times. V gene TRBV5-1 combines with J gene TRBJ2-5, with D unresolved. Germline-derived CDR1 and CDR2 are SGHRS and YFSETQ. V was shortened by 5 bases and J by 1 base, with 12 bases between the two germline ends. The CDR3 is made up of 14 amino acids. CDR3 coding DNA: TGCGCCAGCAGTACAAGGCGGCCCCAAGAGACCCAGTACTTC. It is translated as CASSTRRPQETQYF.

This clonotype came up a few times. For the CDR3, the DNA is TGCGCCAGCAGCTTGGCCTCCTCAGGAGCAGATACGCAGTATTTT. Amino acids: CASSLASSGADTQYF. The chain links TRBV5-1 to TRBJ2-3; D is unclear. In germline, CDR1 is SGHRS, CDR2 YFSETQ. This CDR3 has 15 amino acids. The V end lost 0 bases, the J end lost 4 bases, and 12 bases lay between the germline ends.

This clonotype was picked up many times. The rearrangement joins TRBV9 to TRBJ1-1, with D uncertain. This CDR3 contains 13 residues. Germline V gene data show CDR1 as SGDLS and CDR2 as YYNGEE. The V and J ends lost 3 bases and 1 base respectively, with 7 bases between them. The CDR3 here is CASSDDPNTEAFF. The CDR3, as DNA: TGTGCCAGCAGCGACGACCCGAACACTGAAGCTTTCTTT.

The chain recombines TRBV27 with TRBJ1-5; TRBD1 might be the D (5 bases). The CDR3 has 15 residues. V shed 6 bases and J shed 0 bases, with 12 bases lying between them. Germline V gene sequence: CDR1 MNHEY, CDR2 SMNVEV (reference sequence). CDR3 in amino acids: CASSPTGNSNQPQHF. CDR3 DNA sequence: TGTGCCAGCAGCCCTACAGGTAATAGCAATCAGCCCCAGCATTTT.

This clonotype was picked up many times. The gene calls are TRBV5-1 and TRBJ1-1, with a possible D match to TRBD1 (5 bases). CDR1 and CDR2 (germline): SGHRS, YFSETQ. CDR3 length: 11 residues. The ends were cut back, 5 bases at V and 6 bases at J, with 8 bases in the middle. The CDR3 sequence: CASRWGAEAFF. DNA for the CDR3: TGCGCCAGCAGATGGGGGGCTGAAGCTTTCTTT.

This clonotype was detected ten times or more. This chain connects TRBV10-3 to TRBJ2-7, with D tentatively TRBD2 (7 bases). CDR1 ENHRY and CDR2 SYGVKD come from the germline V gene. The CDR3 length is 16 residues. Trimming removed 0 bases at V and 4 bases at J, with 16 bases between. The CDR3 DNA follows: TGTGCCATCAGTGAGTCGGTAGGGGGGGCCGGGTACGAGCAGTACTTC. It yields the protein CAISESVGGAGYEQYF.

There are a few counts of this clonotype. The gene calls are TRBV29-1 and TRBJ1-5; TRBD1 is a possible D gene (6 bases). V was trimmed by 4 bases and J by 2 bases, leaving 6 bases between them. Germline V CDR1 and CDR2: SQVTM, ANQGSEA. This CDR3 region has 12 residues. CDR3: CSVAGGNQPQHF. The CDR3 DNA reads as TGCAGCGTTGCAGGGGGCAATCAGCCCCAGCATTTT. The full variable domain, rest sourced from reference TRBV29-1 and TRBJ1-5, is SAVISQKPSRDICQRGTSLTIQCQVDSQVTMMFWYRQQPGQSLTLIATANQGSEATYESGFVIDKFPISRPNLTFSTLTVSNMSPEDSSIYLCSVAGGNQPQHFGDGTRLSIL.

Many counts were recorded for this clonotype. The chain has TRBV11-2 and TRBJ2-7; tentative D call: TRBD2 (6 bases). This CDR3 is 15 amino acids long. V was cut by 7 bases and J by 1 base, with 17 bases left in between. CDR1 SGHAT and CDR2 FQNNGV come from the germline V gene. CDR3 residues: CASTTGVAASYEQYF. Here the CDR3 DNA reads TGTGCCAGCACCACGGGGGTAGCGGCTTCCTACGAGCAGTACTTC.

This clonotype came up many times. The chain recombines TRBV4-3 with TRBJ2-1, with D possibly being TRBD2 (7 bases). CDR1 is LGHNA, CDR2 YSLEER, per germline. Trimming cost V 0 bases and J 6 bases, with 12 bases left between them. The CDR3 has 15 residues. The CDR3 loop reads CASSQDGRGGNEQFF. The CDR3 DNA follows: TGCGCCAGCAGCCAAGATGGGAGGGGGGGCAATGAGCAGTTCTTC.

Remarks on this clonotype: A much larger clonotype is one base distant, so this may be a read error. This sequence joins TRBV28 and TRBJ2-5; no clear D gene. In germline, CDR1 is MDHEN, CDR2 SYDVKM. The CDR3 consists of 14 residues. Trimming stripped 6 bases from V and 4 bases from J, with 15 bases between. CDR3: CASRFATALETQYF. In nucleotides, the CDR3 is TGTGCCAGCAGATTTGCAACGGCATTAGAGACCCAGTACTTC.